A selection of T cell receptor beta chains follows, all from one sample in a study of T cell changes during pregnancy in multiple sclerosis. Some clones are missing from TCRdb's copy, which holds only in-frame ones; the method was immunoSEQ multiplex PCR. This table has 80,000 or so clones, about 94% appearing once. The source was peripheral blood, collected in the second trimester of pregnancy. The receptor source for this set is a female donor in good health, enrolled as a control in a pregnancy study. The CDR3 runs from the conserved cysteine through the conserved F or W. The order of the fields is CDR3 protein, CDR3 DNA, clone size, V gene, J gene, D gene. The D gene is left open where the match is weak. Part of the rows lack a size; the others show once, few, many or a class for expanded clones.

cdr3_aa: CASSLVTEGADTQYF
cdr3_nt: TGTGCCAGCAGTTTGGTAACCGAGGGGGCAGATACGCAGTATTTT
clone_size: .
v_call: TRBV28
j_call: TRBJ2-3
d_call: .

cdr3_aa: CASSGGQGSNQPQHF
cdr3_nt: TGTGCCAGCAGTGGGGGACAGGGAAGCAATCAGCCCCAGCATTTT
clone_size: .
v_call: TRBV6-5
j_call: TRBJ1-5
d_call: TRBD1

cdr3_aa: CASSGSGASYNEQFF
cdr3_nt: TGTGCCAGCAGTGGTAGCGGGGCCTCCTACAATGAGCAGTTCTTC
clone_size: once
v_call: TRBV6-4
j_call: TRBJ2-1
d_call: TRBD2

cdr3_aa: CASSNSGRGTDTQYF
cdr3_nt: TGTGCCAGCAGTAATAGCGGGAGAGGCACAGATACGCAGTATTTT
clone_size: .
v_call: TRBV28
j_call: TRBJ2-3
d_call: TRBD2

cdr3_aa: CASRELARGDTQYF
cdr3_nt: TGTGCCAGCAGAGAACTAGCGCGAGGGGATACGCAGTATTTT
clone_size: .
v_call: TRBV2
j_call: TRBJ2-3
d_call: TRBD2

cdr3_aa: CASSPTGTISEQFF
cdr3_nt: TGTGCCAGTAGTCCCACCGGGACTATAAGTGAGCAGTTCTTC
clone_size: .
v_call: TRBV19
j_call: TRBJ2-1
d_call: TRBD2

cdr3_aa: CASSLVMNTEAFF
cdr3_nt: TGTGCCAGCAGCTTAGTAATGAACACTGAAGCTTTCTTT
clone_size: .
v_call: TRBV7-9
j_call: TRBJ1-1
d_call: .

cdr3_aa: CAWSYSYGTEAFF
cdr3_nt: TGTGCCTGGAGTTATTCCTACGGTACTGAAGCTTTCTTT
clone_size: .
v_call: TRBV30
j_call: TRBJ1-1
d_call: .

cdr3_aa: CASSNRMVRGLQETQYF
cdr3_nt: TGTGCCAGCAGTAACCGGATGGTGAGGGGGCTTCAAGAGACCCAGTACTTC
clone_size: .
v_call: TRBV28
j_call: TRBJ2-5
d_call: TRBD1

cdr3_aa: CASSVGGNEQYF
cdr3_nt: TGTGCCAGCAGCGTGGGGGGCAACGAGCAGTACTTC
clone_size: once
v_call: TRBV5-6
j_call: TRBJ2-7
d_call: .

cdr3_aa: CASSHKGTGKDTEAFF
cdr3_nt: TGCGCCAGCAGCCACAAGGGGACAGGGAAGGACACTGAAGCTTTCTTT
clone_size: .
v_call: TRBV4-1
j_call: TRBJ1-1
d_call: TRBD1